Detailed here is one T cell receptor beta chain. Its antigen has not been determined. No quality values exist for individual bases; no much larger clone is one base distant. This entry comes from a study of siplizumab effects on memory and regulatory T cells (dated by TCRdb to the late 2010s). Context from the whole study: The study examined how the anti-CD2 antibody siplizumab affects alloreactive T-cell subsets in allogeneic mixed lymphocyte reactions built from human PBMCs.

The library was obtained by the immunoSEQ multiplex PCR assay. Approximately 10^5 TCR templates per sample were assayed by the deep sequencing platform. Genomic DNA extracted from sorted T cells was used for TCRbeta CDR3 sequencing. Regarding the original processing steps: Clonal analysis of TCRbeta CDR3 data was done in the R programming language. Alloreactive CD4+ and CD8+ clones were identified by comparing unstimulated samples to CFSE-low samples taken after the reaction. Regulatory or non-regulatory origin of alloreactive CD4+ clones was assigned by matching sequences to the sorted unstimulated Treg and non-Treg repertoires. In TCRdb, the immuneACCESS table is reduced to in-frame sequences with V and J assigned. These tables do not hold every clone; where another copy was compared, an unresolved V gene accounts for under half, and the others remain unexplained. V and J calls and clone size are given by that table; D and trimming were obtained from the DNA. The sample profile shows fewer than 80,000 clones; approximately 93% of them were found once. In total, the top ten clones hold over 4% of the sample.

General study outcomes and caveats: Siplizumab significantly reduced the cumulative frequency of alloreactive sequences traceable to unstimulated CD4+ memory T cells. Of the alloreactive CD4+ clones that could be mapped, the Treg-derived share averaged around 70% with siplizumab compared with 25% to 30% in control reactions. A naive or memory phenotype could not be assigned to roughly 75-96% of proliferating CD4+ or CD8+ clones. No functional confirmation was obtained for the suppressive function of proliferating Tregs from siplizumab cultures. Unstimulated naive T cells appeared to be more diverse than memory T cells, and naive cells seemed to make a substantial contribution to the alloresponse. Because sequences below about 10^-5 frequency were poorly captured, only a minor fraction of alloreactive clones could be mapped to unstimulated subsets.

TCRbeta CDR3 sequencing was performed on sorted unstimulated T cells and on proliferating T cells recovered from mixed lymphocyte reactions. Fresh whole blood from nine to eleven HLA-typed healthy donors was used to isolate PBMCs. Specimen: CD8+ T cells sorted from blood. This clonotype was obtained from a human donor in good health.

The base sequence is TGTGCCAGCAGTTTTAGTGGTGGAAACGAGCAGTACTTC. It encodes CASSFSGGNEQYF. This sequence uses TRBV5-4 and TRBJ2-7, with the D segment identity uncertain. Spanning cysteine to phenylalanine, the CDR3 consists of 13 amino acids. The entry retains the CDR3 DNA only, 39 bases that are in frame from base 1. At the junction V is shortened by 5 bases and J by 5 bases, with 14 bases in between. The germline V gene (reference sequence) yields SGHNT for CDR1 and YYREEE for CDR2.